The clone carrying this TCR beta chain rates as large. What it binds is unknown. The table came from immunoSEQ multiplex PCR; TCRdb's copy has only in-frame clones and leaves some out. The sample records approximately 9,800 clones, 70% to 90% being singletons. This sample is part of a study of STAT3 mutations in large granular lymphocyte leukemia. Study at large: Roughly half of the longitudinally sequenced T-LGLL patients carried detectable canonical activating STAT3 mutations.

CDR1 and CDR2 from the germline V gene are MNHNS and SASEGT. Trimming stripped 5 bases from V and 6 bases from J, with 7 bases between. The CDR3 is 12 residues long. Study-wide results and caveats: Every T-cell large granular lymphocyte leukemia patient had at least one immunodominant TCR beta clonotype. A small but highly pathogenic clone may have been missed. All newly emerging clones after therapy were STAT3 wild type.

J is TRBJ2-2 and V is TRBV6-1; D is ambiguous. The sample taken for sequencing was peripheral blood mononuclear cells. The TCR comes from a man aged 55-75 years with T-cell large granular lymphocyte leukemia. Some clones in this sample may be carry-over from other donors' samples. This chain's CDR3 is CASSQRPGELFF. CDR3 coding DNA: TGTGCCAGCAGTCAAAGACCCGGGGAGCTGTTTTTT.